Sequencing of this T cell receptor beta chain was carried out in a study of OX40 agonist ivuxolimab in advanced cancers. On the study more broadly: An anti-OX40 (CD134) antibody with agonistic activity, ivuxolimab, was administered to patients. Age averaged around 54 years (range roughly 23 to 79), and 70% to 85% were male.

A history of autoimmune disease or systemic immunosuppression excluded patients. The study sampled blood at baseline, cycle 4 day 1, and cycle 7 day 1. The germline gives CDR1 SGHTA, CDR2 FQGNSA. The CDR3 contains 14 residues. V lost 2 bases and J 8 bases, leaving 15 bases between the germline ends. TCRdb's copy holds only in-frame clones and misses some; the assay was immunoSEQ multiplex PCR. The sample lists about 61,000 clones, roughly 80% seen once, with 3.4% in the top ten. The sequence was collected from an adult with an advanced solid tumor such as melanoma, head and neck, liver or kidney cancer. The sample was CD4+ or CD8+ T cells sorted from blood, taken in a trial of the OX40 agonist ivuxolimab. V usage is TRBV7-2 and J usage is TRBJ1-2; D is possibly TRBD1 (5 bases). This CDR3 reads CASSLPSQAGGYTF. The CDR3 nucleotides read TGTGCCAGCAGCTTACCCTCACAGGCAGGAGGCTACACCTTC. The complete variable domain, with remaining parts taken from reference TRBV7-2 and TRBJ1-2, reads GAGVSQSPSNKVTEKGKDVELRCDPISGHTALYWYRQSLGQGLEFLIYFQGNSAPDKSGLPSDRFSAERTGGSVSTLTIQRTQQEDSAVYLCASSLPSQAGGYTFGSGTRLTVV.